A selection of T cell receptor beta chains follows, all from one sample in a study of blood T cells in healthy people across ages. MiXCR, applied by TCRdb to the 5' RACE reads, yields one record per CDR3 protein. The sample includes around 1.5 million distinct CDR3 sequences, about 40% of them seen just once. The specimen sequenced was blood. Receptor source: a woman under 30 in good health. Each CDR3 is given with its conserved first and last residue. The D gene is left open where the match is weak. Only some rows state a clone size, as once, few, many or a class for expanded clones.

V	size	D	J	CDR3	DNA
TRBV11-1	-	TRBD2	TRBJ2-5	CASSFRAGERFEQYF	TGTGCCAGCAGCTTCCGAGCGGGGGAGCGTTTTGAGCAGTACTTC
TRBV12-3/TRBV12-4	-	-	TRBJ1-4	CASTEGPGAPANEKLFF	TGTGCCAGCACCGAGGGGCCCGGGGCGCCAGCTAATGAAAAACTGTTTTTT
TRBV5-1	-	TRBD2	TRBJ2-5	CASSTTSGKGNEQYF	TGCGCCAGCAGCACGACTAGCGGGAAAGGGAATGAGCAGTACTTC
TRBV2	-	-	TRBJ2-3	CASSQLGSYTQYF	TGTGCCAGCAGTCAATTGGGCAGCTATACGCAGTATTTT
TRBV5-5	-	TRBD1	TRBJ1-2	CATPVPGQTPGYTF	TGTGCCACCCCAGTACCGGGACAGACCCCTGGCTACACCTTC
TRBV6-5	-	TRBD2	TRBJ2-3	CASSYSVAGGSDTQYF	TGTGCCAGCAGTTACTCGGTGGCGGGAGGATCAGATACGCAGTATTTT
TRBV3-1	-	-	TRBJ2-7	CASSRTGTGPLYEQYF	TGTGCCAGCAGCCGTACAGGGACGGGCCCCCTCTACGAGCAGTACTTC
TRBV4-1	-	TRBD2	TRBJ2-1	CASSPIAGGQEKFF	TGCGCCAGCAGCCCAATAGCGGGCGGCCAGGAGAAGTTCTTC
TRBV30	-	-	TRBJ2-1	CAYSPGAPSHNEQFF	TGTGCCTACTCTCCGGGGGCGCCCTCCCACAATGAGCAGTTCTTC
TRBV7-6	-	TRBD2	TRBJ2-7	CASSVTSGGTEQYF	TGTGCCAGCAGCGTGACTAGCGGGGGGACCGAGCAGTACTTC
TRBV5-1	few	-	TRBJ2-7	CASSADRRGQYEQYF	TGCGCCAGCAGCGCCGACCGGAGGGGGCAGTACGAGCAGTACTTC
TRBV7-9	-	TRBD1	TRBJ2-3	CASSLQGQGADTQYF	TGTGCCAGCAGCCTTCAAGGACAGGGCGCAGATACGCAGTATTTT
TRBV15	-	-	TRBJ2-7	CATSREYSYEQYF	TGTGCCACCAGCAGAGAATACTCCTACGAGCAGTACTTC
TRBV7-9	few	-	TRBJ2-5	CASSLRQAQETQYF	TGTGCCAGCAGCCTGCGACAAGCCCAAGAGACCCAGTACTTC
TRBV19	-	-	TRBJ2-1	CASTTGNTYNEQFF	TGTGCCAGTACTACAGGGAATACCTACAATGAGCAGTTCTTC
TRBV10-2	-	TRBD1	TRBJ1-5	CATAGQLNQPQHF	TGCGCCACCGCGGGACAGCTCAATCAGCCCCAGCATTTT
TRBV30	-	-	TRBJ1-2	CAWVKGTSGYTF	TGTGCCTGGGTGAAGGGAACGTCTGGCTACACCTTC
TRBV25-1	-	-	TRBJ2-4	CASSAPGPAAKNIQYF	TGTGCCAGCAGTGCACCGGGACCTGCTGCCAAAAACATTCAGTACTTC
TRBV6-5	-	TRBD1	TRBJ2-5	CASSYRGRGETQYF	TGTGCCAGCAGTTACAGGGGGCGCGGAGAGACCCAGTACTTC
TRBV20-1	-	TRBD1	TRBJ2-7	CSAKQGANYNEQYF	TGCAGTGCCAAACAGGGGGCTAATTACAATGAGCAGTACTTC
TRBV27	few	TRBD1	TRBJ1-1	CASSVRDRNTEAFF	TGTGCCAGCAGTGTCCGGGACAGGAACACTGAAGCTTTCTTT
TRBV4-1	many	TRBD2	TRBJ2-3	CASSQGRGLADTDTQYF	TGCGCCAGCAGCCAAGGCCGGGGACTAGCTGACACAGATACGCAGTATTTT
TRBV9	few	TRBD2	TRBJ2-3	CASSPTRGGGRTDTQYF	TGTGCCAGCAGCCCAACCCGAGGCGGGGGACGAACAGATACGCAGTATTTT
TRBV2	many	-	TRBJ2-1	CASRGPYNEQFF	TGTGCCAGCAGGGGGCCCTACAATGAGCAGTTCTTC
TRBV20-1	-	-	TRBJ1-5	CSARGRGDSQPQHF	TGCAGTGCTAGAGGGCGGGGGGATAGTCAGCCCCAGCATTTT
TRBV10-3	-	-	TRBJ1-3	CAISDNFSGNTIYF	TGTGCCATCAGTGACAACTTCTCTGGAAACACCATATATTTT
TRBV6-1	-	-	TRBJ1-5	CASRKRREGNQPQHF	TGTGCCAGCAGGAAAAGACGGGAGGGCAATCAGCCCCAGCATTTT
TRBV5-1	once	-	TRBJ2-7	CASSGPGLPQDEQYF	TGCGCCAGCAGCGGCCCGGGACTCCCCCAGGATGAGCAGTACTTC
TRBV12-3/TRBV12-4	-	TRBD2	TRBJ2-1	CASSFRLAYEQFF	TGTGCCAGCAGTTTCCGACTAGCGTATGAGCAGTTCTTC
TRBV28	-	-	TRBJ1-6	CASSSSPRNSPLHF	TGTGCCAGCAGTTCCTCTCCTCGGAATTCACCCCTCCACTTT
TRBV4-1	-	TRBD2	TRBJ2-1	CASSQVSSGTYEQFF	TGCGCCAGCAGCCAAGTATCTAGCGGGACCTACGAGCAGTTCTTC
TRBV29-1	few	TRBD2	TRBJ2-2	CSVEDSGTHRELFF	TGCAGCGTTGAAGATAGCGGGACCCACAGGGAGCTGTTTTTT
TRBV12-3/TRBV12-4	-	TRBD1	TRBJ2-7	CASTRTGGDHEQYF	TGTGCCAGCACCAGGACAGGGGGCGACCACGAGCAGTACTTC
TRBV7-2	few	-	TRBJ2-3	CASSLVGASSTDTQYF	TGTGCCAGCAGCTTAGTCGGGGCCTCTAGCACAGATACGCAGTATTTT